This T cell receptor beta chain was identified during a study of persistence of HIV-infected CD4 T cells. A note on this clone: The antigen remains unidentified.

Sequencing used immunoSEQ version 4 in survey mode. Libraries were prepared by immunoSEQ multiplex PCR; TCRdb keeps only in-frame clonotypes and omits some of them. The sample shows about 9,200 clones, about four fifths of them seen only once. The stimulus was an HIV-1 Gag 15-mer peptide pool, 0.8 to 1 ug/peptide/mL. Sorting of responding CD4+ T cells relied on upregulated CD40 ligand together with CD69. Inclusion required CMV-positive serology and CD4+ counts above 400 cells/uL. The sample consisted of CD4+ T cells sorted from PBMCs after roughly 20-hour stimulation, taken from a patient who received antiretroviral therapy. The TCR sequence derives from an adult woman with HIV who was CMV-seropositive.

The CDR3 protein is CASSYRETGNYGYTF. The CDR3 DNA sequence: TGTGCCAGCAGTTACCGGGAGACAGGGAACTATGGCTACACCTTC. The genes are TRBV6-5 and TRBJ1-2; 7 nucleotides line up with TRBD1. Germline-derived CDR1 and CDR2 are MNHEY and SVGAGI. V shed 2 bases and J 2 bases; nucleotides not matched to a gene: 5. The CDR3 has 15 residues.